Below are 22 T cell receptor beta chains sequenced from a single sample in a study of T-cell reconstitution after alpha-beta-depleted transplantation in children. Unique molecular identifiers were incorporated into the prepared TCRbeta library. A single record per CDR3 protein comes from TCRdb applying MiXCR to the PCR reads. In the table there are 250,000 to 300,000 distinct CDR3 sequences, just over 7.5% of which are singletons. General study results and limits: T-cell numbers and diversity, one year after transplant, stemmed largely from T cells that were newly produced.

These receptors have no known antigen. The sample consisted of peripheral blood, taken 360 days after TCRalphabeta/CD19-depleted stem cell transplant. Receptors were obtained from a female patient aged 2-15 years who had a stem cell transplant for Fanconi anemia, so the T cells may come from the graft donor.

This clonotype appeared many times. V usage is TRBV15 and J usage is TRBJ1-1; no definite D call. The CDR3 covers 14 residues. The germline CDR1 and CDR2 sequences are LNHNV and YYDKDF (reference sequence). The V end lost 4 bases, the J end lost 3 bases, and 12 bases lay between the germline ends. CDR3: CATSKGVRDTEAFF. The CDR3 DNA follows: TGTGCCACCAGCAAAGGAGTGAGGGACACTGAAGCTTTCTTT.

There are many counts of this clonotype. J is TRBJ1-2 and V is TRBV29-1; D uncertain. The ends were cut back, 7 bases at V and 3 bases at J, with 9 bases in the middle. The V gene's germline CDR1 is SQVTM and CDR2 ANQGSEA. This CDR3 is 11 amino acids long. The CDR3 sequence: CSAVEDYGYTF. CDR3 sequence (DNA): TGCAGCGCCGTAGAGGACTATGGCTACACCTTC.

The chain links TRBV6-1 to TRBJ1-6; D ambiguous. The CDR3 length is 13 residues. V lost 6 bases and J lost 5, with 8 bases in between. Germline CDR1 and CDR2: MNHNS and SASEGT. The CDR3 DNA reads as TGTGCCAGCAGGCGACGTGATAATTCACCCCTCCACTTT. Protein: CASRRRDNSPLHF.

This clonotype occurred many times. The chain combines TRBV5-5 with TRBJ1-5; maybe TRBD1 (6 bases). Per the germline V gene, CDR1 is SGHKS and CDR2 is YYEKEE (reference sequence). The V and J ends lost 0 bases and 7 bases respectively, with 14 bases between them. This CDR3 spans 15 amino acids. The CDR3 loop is CASSLVPQGNQPQHF. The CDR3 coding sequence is TGTGCCAGCAGCTTGGTCCCTCAGGGGAACCAGCCCCAGCATTTT.

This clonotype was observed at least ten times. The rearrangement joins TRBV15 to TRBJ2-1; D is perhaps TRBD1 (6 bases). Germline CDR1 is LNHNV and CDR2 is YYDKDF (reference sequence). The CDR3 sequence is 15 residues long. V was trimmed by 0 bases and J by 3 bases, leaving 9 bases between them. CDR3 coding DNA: TGTGCCACCAGCAGAGATTCAGGGGTCTACAATGAGCAGTTCTTC. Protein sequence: CATSRDSGVYNEQFF.

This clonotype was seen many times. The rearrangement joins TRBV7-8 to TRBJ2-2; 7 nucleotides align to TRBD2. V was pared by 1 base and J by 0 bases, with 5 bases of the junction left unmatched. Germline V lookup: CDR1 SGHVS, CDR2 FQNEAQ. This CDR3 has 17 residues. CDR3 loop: CASSLGWGGTNTGELFF. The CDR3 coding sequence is TGTGCCAGCAGCTTAGGTTGGGGGGGGACGAACACCGGGGAGCTGTTTTTT.

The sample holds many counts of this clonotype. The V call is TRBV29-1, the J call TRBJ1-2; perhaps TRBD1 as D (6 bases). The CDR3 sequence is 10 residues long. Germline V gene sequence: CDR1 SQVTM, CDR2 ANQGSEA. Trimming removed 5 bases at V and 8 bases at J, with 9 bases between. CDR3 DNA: TGCAGCGTTACTGGGGGCGGCTACACCTTC. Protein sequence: CSVTGGGYTF.

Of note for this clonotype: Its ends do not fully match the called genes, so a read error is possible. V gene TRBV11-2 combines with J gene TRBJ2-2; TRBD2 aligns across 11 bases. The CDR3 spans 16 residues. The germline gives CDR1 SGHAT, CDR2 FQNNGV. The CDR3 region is CASSRTSGGRTGGLFF. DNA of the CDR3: TGTGCCAGCAGCCGTACTAGCGGGGGACGCACCGGGGGGCTGTTTTTT.

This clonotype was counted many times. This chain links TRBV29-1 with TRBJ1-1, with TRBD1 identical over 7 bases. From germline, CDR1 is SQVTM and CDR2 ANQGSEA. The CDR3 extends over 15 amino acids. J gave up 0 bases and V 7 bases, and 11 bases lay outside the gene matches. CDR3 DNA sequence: TGCAGCGGAGGGACAGCTCGTCTTATGAACACTGAAGCTTTCTTT. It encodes CSGGTARLMNTEAFF.

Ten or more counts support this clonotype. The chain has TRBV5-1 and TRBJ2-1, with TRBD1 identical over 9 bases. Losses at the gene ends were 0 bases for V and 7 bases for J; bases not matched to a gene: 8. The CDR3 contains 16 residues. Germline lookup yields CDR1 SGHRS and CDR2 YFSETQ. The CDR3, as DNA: TGCGCCAGCAGCTTGGCCGTGGACAGGGGTTTTAATGAGCAGTTCTTC. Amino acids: CASSLAVDRGFNEQFF.

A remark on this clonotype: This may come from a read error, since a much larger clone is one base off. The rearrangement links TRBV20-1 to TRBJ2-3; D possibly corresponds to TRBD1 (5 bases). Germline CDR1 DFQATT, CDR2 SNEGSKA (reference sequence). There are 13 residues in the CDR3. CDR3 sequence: CSAGIRGPDTEYF. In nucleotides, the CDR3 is TGCAGTGCTGGTATAAGGGGCCCAGATACGGAGTATTTT.

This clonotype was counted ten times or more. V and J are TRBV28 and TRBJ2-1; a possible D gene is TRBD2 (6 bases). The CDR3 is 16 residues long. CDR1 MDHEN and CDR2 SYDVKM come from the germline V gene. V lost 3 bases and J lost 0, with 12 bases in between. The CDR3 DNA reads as TGTGCCAGCAGTTTCATGACGGGAGTCTCCTACAATGAGCAGTTCTTC. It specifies CASSFMTGVSYNEQFF. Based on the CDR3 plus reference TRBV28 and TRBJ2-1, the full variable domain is DVKVTQSSRYLVKRTGEKVFLECVQDMDHENMFWYRQDPGLGLRLIYFSYDVKMKEKGDIPEGYSVSREKKERFSLILESASTNQTSMYLCASSFMTGVSYNEQFFGPGTRLTVL.

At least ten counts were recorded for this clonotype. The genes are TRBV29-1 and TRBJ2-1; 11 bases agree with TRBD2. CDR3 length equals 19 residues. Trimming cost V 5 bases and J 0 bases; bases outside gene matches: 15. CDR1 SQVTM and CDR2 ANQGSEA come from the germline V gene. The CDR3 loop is CSVTPGTSGPLSSYNEQFF. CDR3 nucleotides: TGCAGCGTTACCCCCGGGACTAGCGGACCCCTGAGCTCCTACAATGAGCAGTTCTTC.

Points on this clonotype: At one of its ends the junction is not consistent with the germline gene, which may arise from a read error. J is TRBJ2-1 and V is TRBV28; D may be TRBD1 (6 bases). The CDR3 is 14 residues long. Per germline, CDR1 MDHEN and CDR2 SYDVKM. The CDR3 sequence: CASRETGSYNERFF. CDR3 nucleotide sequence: TGTGCCAGCAGGGAAACAGGGTCCTACAATGAGCGGTTCTTC.

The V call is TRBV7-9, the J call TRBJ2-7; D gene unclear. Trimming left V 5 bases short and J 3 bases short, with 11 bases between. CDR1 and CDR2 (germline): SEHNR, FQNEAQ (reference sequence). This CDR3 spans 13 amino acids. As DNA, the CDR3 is TGTGCCAGCAGCCTCGAAACCAACTACGAGCAGTACTTC. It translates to CASSLETNYEQYF.

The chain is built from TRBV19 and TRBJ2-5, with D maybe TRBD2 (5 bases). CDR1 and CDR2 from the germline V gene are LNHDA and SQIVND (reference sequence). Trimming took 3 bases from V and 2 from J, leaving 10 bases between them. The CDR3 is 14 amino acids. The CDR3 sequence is CASSIGRGQETQYF. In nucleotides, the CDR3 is TGTGCCAGTAGTATTGGTCGGGGACAAGAGACCCAGTACTTC.

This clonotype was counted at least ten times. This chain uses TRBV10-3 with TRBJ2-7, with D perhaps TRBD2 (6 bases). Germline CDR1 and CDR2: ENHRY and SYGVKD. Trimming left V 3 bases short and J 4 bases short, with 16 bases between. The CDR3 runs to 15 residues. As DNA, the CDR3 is TGTGCCATCAGTGACCCAAGGGACTCTGTGTACGAGCAGTACTTC. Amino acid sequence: CAISDPRDSVYEQYF.

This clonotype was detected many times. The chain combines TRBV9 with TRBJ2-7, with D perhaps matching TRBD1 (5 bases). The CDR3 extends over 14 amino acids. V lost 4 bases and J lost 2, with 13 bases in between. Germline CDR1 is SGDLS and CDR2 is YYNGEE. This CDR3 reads CASSPQGRAYEQYF. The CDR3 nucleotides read TGTGCCAGCAGCCCCCAGGGCCGAGCCTACGAGCAGTACTTC. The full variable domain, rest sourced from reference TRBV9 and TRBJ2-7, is DSGVTQTPKHLITATGQRVTLRCSPRSGDLSVYWYQQSLDQGLQFLIQYYNGEERAKGNILERFSAQQFPDLHSELNLSSLELGDSALYFCASSPQGRAYEQYFGPGTRLTVT.

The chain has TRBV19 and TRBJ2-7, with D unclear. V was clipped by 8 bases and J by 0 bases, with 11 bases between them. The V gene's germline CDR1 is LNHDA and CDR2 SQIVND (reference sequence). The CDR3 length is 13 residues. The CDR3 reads CASSIASSYEQYF. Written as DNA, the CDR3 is TGTGCCAGTTCGATCGCCAGCTCCTACGAGCAGTACTTC.

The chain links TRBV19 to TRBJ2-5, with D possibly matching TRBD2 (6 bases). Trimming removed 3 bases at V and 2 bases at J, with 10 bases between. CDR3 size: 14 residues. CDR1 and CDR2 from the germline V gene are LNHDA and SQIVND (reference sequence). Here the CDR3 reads CASSITRGQETQYF. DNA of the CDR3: TGTGCCAGTAGTATCACGCGGGGACAAGAGACCCAGTACTTC.

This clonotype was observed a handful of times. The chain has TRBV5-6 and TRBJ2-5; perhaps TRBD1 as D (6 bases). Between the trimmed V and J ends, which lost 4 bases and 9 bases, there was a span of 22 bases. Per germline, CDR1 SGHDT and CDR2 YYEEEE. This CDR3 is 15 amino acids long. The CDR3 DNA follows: TGTGCCAGCAGCCCACGAGGGACATATCCCCGACCCCAGTACTTC. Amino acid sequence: CASSPRGTYPRPQYF.

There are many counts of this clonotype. CDR3 sequence (DNA): TGTGCCAGCAGCTTACTCACTGAAGCTTTCTTT. This sequence encodes CASSLLTEAFF. This chain connects TRBV7-9 to TRBJ1-1; D is undetermined. Germline V CDR1 and CDR2: SEHNR, FQNEAQ (reference sequence). The CDR3 contains 11 residues. V lost 2 bases and J 4 bases, leaving 2 bases between the germline ends. The full variable domain, rest sourced from reference TRBV7-9 and TRBJ1-1, is DTGVSQNPRHKITKRGQNVTFRCDPISEHNRLYWYRQTLGQGPEFLTYFQNEAQLEKSRLLSDRFSAERPKGSFSTLEIQRTEQGDSAMYLCASSLLTEAFFGQGTRLTVV.